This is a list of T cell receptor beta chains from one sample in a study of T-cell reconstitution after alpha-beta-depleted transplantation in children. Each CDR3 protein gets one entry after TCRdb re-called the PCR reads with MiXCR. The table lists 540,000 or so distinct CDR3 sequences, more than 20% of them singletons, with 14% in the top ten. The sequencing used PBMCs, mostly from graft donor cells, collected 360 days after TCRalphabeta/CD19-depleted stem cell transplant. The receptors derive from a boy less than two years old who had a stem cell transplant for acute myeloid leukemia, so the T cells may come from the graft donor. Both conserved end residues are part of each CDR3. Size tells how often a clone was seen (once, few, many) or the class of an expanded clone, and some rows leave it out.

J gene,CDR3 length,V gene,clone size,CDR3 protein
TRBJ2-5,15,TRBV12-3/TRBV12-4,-,CASSARDRGWETQYF
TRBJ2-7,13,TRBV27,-,CASKQASSYEQYF
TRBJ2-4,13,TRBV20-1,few,CSAREGPRDIQYF
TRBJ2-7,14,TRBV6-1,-,CASSDPRRSYEQYF
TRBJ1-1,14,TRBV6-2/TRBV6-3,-,CASSLSGLNTEAFF
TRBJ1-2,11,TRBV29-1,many,CSVGQNYGYTF
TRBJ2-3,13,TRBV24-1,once,CATSDLASDTQYF
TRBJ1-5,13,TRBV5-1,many,CASSGGRDQPQHF
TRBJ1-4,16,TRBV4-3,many,CASSQGEGQGKEKLFF
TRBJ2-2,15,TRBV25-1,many,CASSPLSTRTGELFF
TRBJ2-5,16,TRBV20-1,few,CSARDWGRVWEETQYF
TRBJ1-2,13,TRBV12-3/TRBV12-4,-,CASSFGFNYGYTF
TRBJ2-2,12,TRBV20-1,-,CSAITNTGELFF
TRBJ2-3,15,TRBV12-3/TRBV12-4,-,CASSLGGGLPDTQYF
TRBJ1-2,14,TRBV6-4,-,CASSDSGQGSGYTF
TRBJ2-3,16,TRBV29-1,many,CSVAHIASPVADTQYF
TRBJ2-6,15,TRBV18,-,CASSRDRPGANVLTF
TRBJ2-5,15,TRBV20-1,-,CSARDPIHWQETQYF
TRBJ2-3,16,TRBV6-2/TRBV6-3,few,CASTYGLDESTDTQYF
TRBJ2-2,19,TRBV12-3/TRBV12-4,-,CAIRLTPLTSGALTGELFF
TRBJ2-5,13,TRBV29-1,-,CSVDPEEMETQYF
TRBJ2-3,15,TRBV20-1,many,CSVRSPGRGTDTQYF
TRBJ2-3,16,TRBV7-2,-,CASSEVGGGSADTQYF
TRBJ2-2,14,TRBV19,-,CASSGSSNTGELFF
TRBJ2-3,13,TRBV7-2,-,CASSSSGGDTQYF
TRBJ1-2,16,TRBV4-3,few,CASSQVPRDINYGYTF
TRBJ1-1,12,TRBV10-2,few,CASSLPDTEAFF
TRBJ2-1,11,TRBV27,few,CALIVKGAQFF
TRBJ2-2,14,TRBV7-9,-,CASTARTTTGELFF